The 32 T cell receptor beta chains below come from one sample, sequenced in a study of cytomegalovirus exposure and HLA in healthy donors. 13 Jbeta primers and 60 Vbeta primers were used for the PCR. Sequencing was performed with immunoSEQ multiplex PCR; in TCRdb, only in-frame clones are kept and a portion is missing. The table includes under 200,000 clones, about 72% detected once. Sequencing input: PBMCs. All receptors come from a man aged 45-60 years in good health and CMV-seropositive.

This CDR3 is CASSFTTAAVYEQYF. CDR3 nucleotides: TGCGCCAGCAGCTTCACAACAGCGGCGGTCTACGAGCAGTACTTC. This chain joins TRBV5-1 and TRBJ2-7, with D tentatively TRBD2 (5 bases). Germline CDR1 SGHRS, CDR2 YFSETQ. Trimming left V 2 bases short and J 3 bases short, with 15 bases between. This CDR3 has 15 amino acids.

This chain joins TRBV28 and TRBJ2-5; 10 bases line up with TRBD1. The junction had 6 bases not matched to a gene; V was cut back by 3 bases and J by 5 bases. Germline CDR1 is MDHEN and CDR2 is SYDVKM. This CDR3 contains 15 residues. The CDR3 loop is CASSFRDRGWETQYF. In nucleotides, the CDR3 is TGTGCCAGCAGTTTTAGGGACAGGGGCTGGGAGACCCAGTACTTC.

V gene TRBV9 combines with J gene TRBJ2-5; D may be TRBD1 (5 bases). The germline V and J ends were trimmed by 4 bases and 7 bases, with 17 bases remaining between them. Germline assignment: CDR1 SGDLS and CDR2 YYNGEE. The length of the CDR3 is 14 residues. The CDR3 spells CASSPLGVSGTQYF. CDR3 sequence (DNA): TGTGCCAGCAGCCCCCTAGGGGTTTCGGGGACCCAGTACTTC. Full variable domain (outside the CDR3, taken from reference TRBV9 and TRBJ2-5): DSGVTQTPKHLITATGQRVTLRCSPRSGDLSVYWYQQSLDQGLQFLIQYYNGEERAKGNILERFSAQQFPDLHSELNLSSLELGDSALYFCASSPLGVSGTQYFGPGTRLLVL.

As regards this clone: One end of the junction is discordant with germline, which a read error may explain. The rearrangement links TRBV11-3 to TRBJ2-3, with 13 bases identical to TRBD2. The CDR3 loop spans 13 amino acids. The germline gives CDR1 SGHNT, CDR2 YENEEA. The CDR3 sequence is CASSSTPGLAGTF. In DNA form, the CDR3 reads TGTGCCAGCAGCTCTACACCGGGACTAGCGGGAACTTTT.

This clone was seen only a few times. The V and J genes are TRBV30 and TRBJ1-5, with TRBD1 identical over 7 bases. V was clipped by 2 bases and J by 6 bases; unmatched bases: 4. This CDR3 has 13 amino acids. Germline values: CDR1 GTSNPN, CDR2 SVGIG (reference sequence). The CDR3 nucleotides read TGTGCCTGGAGTAGGCAGGGGGGTCAGCCCCAGCATTTT. It yields the protein CAWSRQGGQPQHF.

The chain is built from TRBV6-4 and TRBJ2-5; no firm D call. V was trimmed by 5 bases and J by 7 bases, leaving 11 bases between them. CDR3 size: 12 residues. The germline CDR1 and CDR2 sequences are MRHNA and SNTAGT. The CDR3, as DNA: TGTGCCAGCAGTCATAACAAGCGGACCCAGTACTTC. Protein: CASSHNKRTQYF.

This clone appeared a few times. The chain couples TRBV19 to TRBJ1-6, with D unclear. CDR1 and CDR2 from the germline V gene are LNHDA and SQIVND (reference sequence). V was trimmed by 6 bases and J by 8 bases, leaving 14 bases between them. CDR3 length equals 14 residues. The CDR3 loop reads CASSAAGRHSPLHF. CDR3 DNA: TGTGCCAGTAGCGCCGCGGGCCGTCATTCACCCCTCCACTTT.

The chain is built from TRBV5-8 and TRBJ1-2; 9 bases are a match to TRBD1. V trimming: 4 bases; J trimming: 9 bases; junction bases outside the gene matches: 10. The CDR3 runs 14 residues. Per germline, CDR1 SGHTS and CDR2 YDEGEE. The CDR3 nucleotides read TGTGCCAGCAGCATTCCCGGGACAGGGATTAGCTACACCTTC. It is translated as CASSIPGTGISYTF.

The chain links TRBV29-1 to TRBJ2-7; 14 nucleotides agree with TRBD2. The V gene end was trimmed by 7 bases and the J gene end by 2 bases; junction bases not matched to a gene: 7. This CDR3 spans 15 amino acids. Germline V gene lookup returns CDR1 SQVTM and CDR2 ANQGSEA. DNA of the CDR3: TGCAGCGCCCGGACTAGCGGGGGGAGCACCTACGAGCAGTACTTC. Its translation is CSARTSGGSTYEQYF.

In nucleotides, the CDR3 is TGTGCCAGCAACCACCGAGACACAGATACGCAGTATTTT. It yields the protein CASNHRDTDTQYF. V gene TRBV14 combines with J gene TRBJ2-3; D gene unclear. Germline CDR1 is SGHDN and CDR2 is FVKESK. CDR3 length: 13 residues. The V gene lost 7 bases and the J gene lost 2 bases, with 10 bases spanning the gap.

This chain connects TRBV28 to TRBJ2-2, with TRBD2 as a possible D gene (5 bases). V was clipped by 3 bases and J by 3 bases, with 8 bases between them. The CDR3 has 14 residues. CDR1 is MDHEN and CDR2 is SYDVKM in the germline V gene. The CDR3 region has the DNA TGTGCCAGCAGTTTCCGGGGTTACACCGGGGAGCTGTTTTTT. As protein: CASSFRGYTGELFF.

This clone appeared once. The V gene is TRBV27, the J gene TRBJ1-4; maybe TRBD1 (5 bases). V lost 6 bases and J lost 8, with 19 bases in between. The germline gives CDR1 MNHEY, CDR2 SMNVEV (reference sequence). This CDR3 region has 15 residues. The CDR3: CASSLGGLQREKLFF. CDR3 nucleotides: TGTGCCAGCAGCTTGGGGGGACTCCAACGGGAAAAACTGTTTTTT.

This sequence joins TRBV9 and TRBJ2-1; TRBD2 aligns across 9 bases. This CDR3 comprises 17 residues. The V gene's germline CDR1 is SGDLS and CDR2 YYNGEE. V gave up 6 bases and J gave up 9 bases; unmatched junction bases: 19. The CDR3 DNA follows: TGTGCCAGCACCGTGGGTAGCGGGGGACCAACGGGGGGTGAGCAGTTCTTC. This gives the protein CASTVGSGGPTGGEQFF.

The chain links TRBV6-5 to TRBJ2-7; D ambiguous. The CDR3 runs to 15 residues. Germline CDR1 MNHEY, CDR2 SVGAGI. Trimming cost V 6 bases and J 1 base, with 16 bases left between them. The CDR3: CASRSFGGPSYEQYF. The DNA of the CDR3 is TGTGCCAGCAGATCCTTCGGCGGCCCATCCTACGAGCAGTACTTC.

The chain combines TRBV7-9 with TRBJ2-7; TRBD1 aligns across 7 bases. Trimming removed 4 bases from V and 1 base from J; junction bases left unmatched: 10. Germline CDR1 is SEHNR and CDR2 is FQNEAQ (reference sequence). This CDR3 region has 16 residues. CDR3 region: CASSSWDSAPSYEQYF. For the CDR3, the DNA is TGTGCCAGCAGCTCCTGGGACAGTGCCCCTTCCTACGAGCAGTACTTC.

The chain is built from TRBV7-8 and TRBJ1-2; TRBD1 matches 7 bases. The germline gives CDR1 SGHVS, CDR2 FQNEAQ. CDR3 length equals 16 residues. J was trimmed by 0 bases and V by 5 bases; bases with no gene match: 9. In nucleotides, the CDR3 is TGTGCCAGCAGCCGGACAGGAAGCATCACTAACTATGGCTACACCTTC. Protein product: CASSRTGSITNYGYTF.

The genes are TRBV10-3 and TRBJ1-1, with D perhaps TRBD1 (6 bases). V was shortened by 2 bases and J by 4 bases, with 17 bases between the two germline ends. The germline gives CDR1 ENHRY, CDR2 SYGVKD. The CDR3 extends over 16 amino acids. CDR3 in DNA: TGTGCCATCAGTGAGACGATTAGCCAGGGGAGCACTGAAGCTTTCTTT. Its protein is CAISETISQGSTEAFF.

CDR3 coding DNA: TGTGCCAGCAGTTTTATAAGGAGTTGGGACTTCTATGGCTACACCTTC. Protein product: CASSFIRSWDFYGYTF. The chain joins TRBV27 to TRBJ1-2; tentatively, D is TRBD1 (5 bases). The CDR3 has 16 residues. Between the trimmed V and J ends, which lost 3 bases and 4 bases, there was a span of 18 bases. Germline V gene data show CDR1 as MNHEY and CDR2 as SMNVEV (reference sequence).

V is TRBV11-2 and J is TRBJ2-7, with D uncertain. Germline CDR1 and CDR2: SGHAT and FQNNGV. The CDR3 contains 13 residues. The V gene lost 1 base and the J gene lost 5 bases, with 9 bases spanning the gap. CDR3 loop: CASSLGAPNEQYF. As DNA, the CDR3 is TGTGCCAGCAGCTTAGGGGCCCCTAACGAGCAGTACTTC. Full variable domain (rest looked up from reference TRBV11-2 and TRBJ2-7): EAGVAQSPRYKIIEKRQSVAFWCNPISGHATLYWYQQILGQGPKLLIQFQNNGVVDDSQLPKDRFSAERLKGVDSTLKIQPAKLEDSAVYLCASSLGAPNEQYFGPGTRLTVT.

This chain connects TRBV2 to TRBJ2-3; D possibly corresponds to TRBD2 (5 bases). The CDR3 totals 13 residues. Germline CDR1 reads SNHLY; CDR2 reads FYNNEI. V lost 7 bases and J lost 5, with 13 bases in between. The CDR3 region has the DNA TGTGCCAGCATCGTCAGAGGGTTAGATACGCAGTATTTT. The encoded protein is CASIVRGLDTQYF.

The chain combines TRBV9 with TRBJ2-7; the D is unclear. Germline CDR1 and CDR2: SGDLS and YYNGEE. The CDR3 totals 14 residues. Between the trimmed V and J ends, which lost 0 bases and 5 bases, there was a span of 12 bases. The CDR3 DNA follows: TGTGCCAGCAGCGTAGCCTATCCCTTCCACGAGCAGTACTTC. Its translation: CASSVAYPFHEQYF.

V is TRBV5-4 and J is TRBJ2-1; D is perhaps TRBD1 (6 bases). Germline V gives CDR1 SGHNT, CDR2 YYREEE (reference sequence). The CDR3 runs 13 residues. Trimming cost V 5 bases and J 8 bases, with 14 bases left between them. This chain's CDR3 is CASRNPGVYEQFF. CDR3 nucleotides: TGTGCCAGCAGAAACCCAGGGGTGTATGAGCAGTTCTTC.

The rearrangement links TRBV28 to TRBJ1-4; 9 nucleotides align to TRBD1. Germline V gene data show CDR1 as MDHEN and CDR2 as SYDVKM. The CDR3 length is 14 residues. The V gene end was trimmed by 4 bases and the J gene end by 10 bases; junction bases not matched to a gene: 7. CDR3 region: CASSWTGASGKLFF. The CDR3 nucleotides are TGTGCCAGCAGTTGGACAGGGGCGAGCGGAAAACTGTTTTTT.

J is TRBJ1-2 and V is TRBV9, with a tentative D call TRBD1 (6 bases). From germline, CDR1 is SGDLS and CDR2 YYNGEE. The CDR3 runs to 14 residues. V lost 6 bases and J lost 3, with 15 bases in between. CDR3 nucleotide sequence: TGTGCCAGCACCCTCCTTGGGGGCGACTATGGCTACACCTTC. Translating it yields CASTLLGGDYGYTF.

This clone came up once. The chain is built from TRBV7-8 and TRBJ2-7, with TRBD1 matching 8 bases. The germline CDR1 and CDR2 sequences are SGHVS and FQNEAQ. The J segment lost 0 bases and the V segment lost 3 bases, leaving 13 bases of the junction unmatched. This CDR3 has 18 amino acids. The CDR3 loop reads CASSFSTGAFASSYEQYF. CDR3 bases: TGTGCCAGCAGCTTTTCGACAGGGGCTTTTGCTTCCTCCTACGAGCAGTACTTC.

The rearrangement links TRBV19 to TRBJ2-5, with D perhaps TRBD1 (6 bases). CDR3 length: 13 amino acids. Trimming took 3 bases from V and 5 from J, leaving 10 bases between them. Per the germline V gene, CDR1 is LNHDA and CDR2 is SQIVND (reference sequence). CDR3 sequence: CASSMGQGETQYF. The CDR3 DNA sequence: TGTGCCAGTAGTATGGGCCAGGGGGAGACCCAGTACTTC.

CDR3 in amino acids: CASSPPGQATYEQYF. DNA for the CDR3: TGTGCCAGCAGCCCTCCGGGACAGGCTACCTACGAGCAGTACTTC. This chain uses TRBV5-4 with TRBJ2-5, with 8 bases fitting TRBD1. The end of the DNA fits TRBJ2-7 better, so the J call may be wrong. This CDR3 is 15 amino acids long. The V gene's germline CDR1 is SGHNT and CDR2 YYREEE (reference sequence).

The genes are TRBV5-1 and TRBJ1-2; 7 nucleotides match TRBD1. From germline, CDR1 is SGHRS and CDR2 YFSETQ. The length of the CDR3 is 12 residues. V lost 5 bases and J lost 7; bases outside the gene matches: 5. The CDR3 region has the DNA TGCGCCAGCAGTCACGACAGGGCTGGCTACACCTTC. Its translation is CASSHDRAGYTF.

This clone has a handful of counts. The chain is built from TRBV18 and TRBJ1-3; D gene ambiguous. The CDR3 runs to 14 residues. Trimming took off 8 bases at V and 0 bases at J, with 11 bases between the two ends. Germline V gene sequence: CDR1 KGHSH, CDR2 LQKENI. CDR3 sequence (DNA): TGTGCCAGCGCGTCACGTAACTCTGGAAACACCATATATTTT. It is translated as CASASRNSGNTIYF.

The chain has TRBV5-4 and TRBJ1-1; 11 bases align to TRBD1. Looked up from germline, CDR1 is SGHNT and CDR2 is YYREEE (reference sequence). This CDR3 comprises 14 residues. V dropped 1 base and J dropped 10; count of bases not matched to a gene: 6. CDR3 sequence reads: CASSLSGQGALAFF. The CDR3 bases are TGTGCCAGCAGCTTGTCCGGACAGGGGGCTTTAGCTTTCTTT.

The genes are TRBV19 and TRBJ1-5, with D unclear. Trimming pared 8 bases from V and 4 bases from J, leaving 12 bases between. Germline V lookup: CDR1 LNHDA, CDR2 SQIVND (reference sequence). This CDR3 is 13 amino acids long. The DNA of the CDR3 is TGTGCCAGTGCCCTATGGTCAAATCAGCCCCAGCATTTT. This translates into CASALWSNQPQHF. The full variable domain, with the rest looked up from reference TRBV19 and TRBJ1-5, is DGGITQSPKYLFRKEGQNVTLSCEQNLNHDAMYWYRQDPGQGLRLIYYSQIVNDFQKGDIAEGYSVSREKKESFPLTVTSAQKNPTAFYLCASALWSNQPQHFGDGTRLSIL.

The rearrangement links TRBV11-3 to TRBJ2-2, with D hard to call. Trimming left V 1 base short and J 2 bases short, with 8 bases between. This CDR3 has 15 amino acids. The V gene's germline CDR1 is SGHNT and CDR2 YENEEA. The CDR3 DNA sequence: TGTGCCAGCAGCTTAGGACAAATTAACACCGGGGAGCTGTTTTTT. Amino acids: CASSLGQINTGELFF.